This T cell receptor beta chain was sequenced in a study of human T cells and chemical hapten exposure. On the study more broadly: Yields of TCR per sample differed, chiefly owing to small differences in pooled library volume. Study results and limitations: Sensitizing with DPC caused no change in TCRs above 1 in 1000 frequency.

The V gene lost 1 base and the J gene lost 7 bases, with 14 bases spanning the gap. Germline-derived CDR1 and CDR2 are DFQATT and SNEGSKA (reference sequence). The CDR3 loop spans 14 amino acids. In this sample, this clonotype turned up many times. The antigen is unknown. Library preparation tagged each individual cDNA molecule with a unique molecular identifier. TCRdb reprocessed the RACE reads via MiXCR and lists one record per CDR3 protein. The sample shows 100,000 to 150,000 distinct CDR3 sequences, approximately 9.1% of them seen only once. Time point in this sample: healthy volunteer bleed at 2 weeks. Total RNA was isolated from unfractionated whole blood.

V gene TRBV20-1 combines with J gene TRBJ2-1; D might be TRBD1 or TRBD2, each matching 6 bases. This TCR was recovered from a male donor in good health. Some clones in this sample may be carry-over from other donors' samples. Sample: whole blood. CDR3 bases: TGCAGTGCTAGAGGGGGGGCTGCGGGGAATGAGCAGTTCTTC. It yields the protein CSARGGAAGNEQFF.